This T cell receptor beta chain stems from a study of shared clonotypes between healthy human individuals. Study summary: The cohort had two women and three men, ages 18 to 49. CD4 naive and memory got three plates each, CD8 naive two, CD8 memory one.

V gave up 6 bases and J gave up 6 bases, with 15 bases separating them. Germline V gene lookup returns CDR1 LNHDA and CDR2 SQIVND (reference sequence). The CDR3 sequence is 13 residues long. Worth noting for this clone: Its antigen is as yet unknown.

Assay: immunoSEQ multiplex PCR; the TCRdb copy retains only in-frame clones and omits some. Of roughly 2 million clones listed, 90% to 95% were seen once; the top ten hold 0.1% to 0.15%. Study observations and caveats: Among several donors, about 5% of naive CD4 clonotypes were found in common. Clonotypes not shared had lower generation probabilities than those common to all four donors.

Sequencing was done on a sample of naive CD4+ T cells sorted from blood. Indicated subset: CD45RA+ positively selected. The clonotype originates from a man in his late teens or twenties in good health. The chain uses TRBV19 and TRBJ2-7; no clear D gene. CDR3 DNA sequence: TGTGCCAGTAGCCCTTCTAGAGGCAGCGAGCAGTACTTC. Amino acid sequence: CASSPSRGSEQYF.